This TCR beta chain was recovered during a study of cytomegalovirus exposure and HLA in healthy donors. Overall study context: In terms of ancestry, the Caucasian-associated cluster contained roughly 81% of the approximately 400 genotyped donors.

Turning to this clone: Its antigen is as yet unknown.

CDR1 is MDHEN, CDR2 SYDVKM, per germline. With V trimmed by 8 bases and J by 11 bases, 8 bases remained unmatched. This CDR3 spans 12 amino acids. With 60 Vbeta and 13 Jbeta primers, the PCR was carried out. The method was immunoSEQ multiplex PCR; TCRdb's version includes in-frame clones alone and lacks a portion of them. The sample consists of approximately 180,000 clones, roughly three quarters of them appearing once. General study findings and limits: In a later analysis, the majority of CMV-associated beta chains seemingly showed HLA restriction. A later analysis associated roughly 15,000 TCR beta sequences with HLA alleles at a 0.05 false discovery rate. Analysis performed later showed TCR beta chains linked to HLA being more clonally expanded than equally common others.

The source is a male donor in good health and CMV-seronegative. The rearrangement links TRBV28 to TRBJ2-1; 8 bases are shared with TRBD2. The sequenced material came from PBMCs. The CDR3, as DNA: TGTGCCAGCCTGACTAGCGTAGGGAAGCAGTTCTTC. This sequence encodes CASLTSVGKQFF.